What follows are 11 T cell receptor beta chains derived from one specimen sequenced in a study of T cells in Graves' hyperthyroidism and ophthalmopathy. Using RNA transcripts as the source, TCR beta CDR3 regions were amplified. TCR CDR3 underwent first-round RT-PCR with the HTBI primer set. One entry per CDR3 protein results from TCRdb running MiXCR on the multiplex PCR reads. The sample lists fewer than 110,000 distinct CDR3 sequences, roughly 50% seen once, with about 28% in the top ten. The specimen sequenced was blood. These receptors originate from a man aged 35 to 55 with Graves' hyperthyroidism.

The CDR3 DNA follows: TGTGCCAGCAGTGTGAGGGACACTGAAGCTTTCTTT. Its translation is CASSVRDTEAFF. This chain links TRBV2 with TRBJ1-1; D is unclear. The CDR3 is 12 amino acids. Germline values: CDR1 SNHLY, CDR2 FYNNEI. V was shortened by 4 bases and J by 3 bases, with 6 bases between the two germline ends.

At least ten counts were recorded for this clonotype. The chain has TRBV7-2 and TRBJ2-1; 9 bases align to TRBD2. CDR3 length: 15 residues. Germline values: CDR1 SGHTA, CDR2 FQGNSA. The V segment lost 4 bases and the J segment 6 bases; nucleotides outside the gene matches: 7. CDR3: CASSSPSGRPNEQFF. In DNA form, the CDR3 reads TGTGCCAGCAGCTCACCCAGCGGGAGGCCCAATGAGCAGTTCTTC.

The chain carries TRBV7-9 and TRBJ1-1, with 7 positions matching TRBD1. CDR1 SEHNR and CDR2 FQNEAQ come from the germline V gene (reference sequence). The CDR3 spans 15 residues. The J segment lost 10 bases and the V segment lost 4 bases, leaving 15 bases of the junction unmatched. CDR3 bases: TGTGCCAGCAGCTCCGCCGAGACAGGGAGGACGGGAGCTTTCTTT. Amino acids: CASSSAETGRTGAFF.

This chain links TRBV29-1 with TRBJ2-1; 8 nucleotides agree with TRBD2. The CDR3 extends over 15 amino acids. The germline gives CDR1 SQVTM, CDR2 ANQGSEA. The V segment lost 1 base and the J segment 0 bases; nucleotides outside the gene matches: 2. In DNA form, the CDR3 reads TGCAGCGTTGAAGTAGCGGGATCCTCCTACAATGAGCAGTTCTTC. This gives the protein CSVEVAGSSYNEQFF.

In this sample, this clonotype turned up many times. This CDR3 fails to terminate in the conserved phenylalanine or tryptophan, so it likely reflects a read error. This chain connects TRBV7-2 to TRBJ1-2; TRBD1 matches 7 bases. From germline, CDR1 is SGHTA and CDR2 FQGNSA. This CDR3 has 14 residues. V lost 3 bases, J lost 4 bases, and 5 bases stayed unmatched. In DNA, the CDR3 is TGTGCCAGCAGCTTCGGGACAGCCAGCTATGGCTACACCCTC. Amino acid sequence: CASSFGTASYGYTL.

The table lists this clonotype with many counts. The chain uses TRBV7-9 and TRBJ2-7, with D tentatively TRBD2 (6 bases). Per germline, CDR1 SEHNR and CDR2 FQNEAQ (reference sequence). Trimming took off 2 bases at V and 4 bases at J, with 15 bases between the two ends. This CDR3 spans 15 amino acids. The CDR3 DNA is TGTGCCAGCAGCTTATACGGAGGGATTGAGTACGAGCAGTACTTC. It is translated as CASSLYGGIEYEQYF.

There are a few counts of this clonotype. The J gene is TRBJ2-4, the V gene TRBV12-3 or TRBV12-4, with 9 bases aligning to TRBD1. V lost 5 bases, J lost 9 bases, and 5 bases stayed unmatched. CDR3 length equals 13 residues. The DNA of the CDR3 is TGTGCCAGCAGTCGTCCGGGACAGGGCATTCAGTACTTC. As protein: CASSRPGQGIQYF.

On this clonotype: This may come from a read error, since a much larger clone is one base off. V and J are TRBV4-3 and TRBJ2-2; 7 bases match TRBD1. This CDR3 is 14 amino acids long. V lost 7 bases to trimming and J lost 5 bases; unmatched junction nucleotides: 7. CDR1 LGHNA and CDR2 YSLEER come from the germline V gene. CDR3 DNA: TGCGCCAGCAACGCACAGGGGTGGACCGGGGAGCTGTTTTTT. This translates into CASNAQGWTGELFF.

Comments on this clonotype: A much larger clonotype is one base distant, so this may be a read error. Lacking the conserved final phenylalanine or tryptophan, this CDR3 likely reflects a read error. In DNA, the CDR3 is TGTGCCAGCAGCTTGCGGGGGCCGATCGCTAGTGAGCAGTTCTAC. Its protein product is CASSLRGPIASEQFY. This chain connects TRBV5-4 to TRBJ2-1; D might be TRBD1 or TRBD2, each matching 6 bases. The V end was cut by 1 base, the J end by 9 bases, with 17 bases between. The CDR3 sequence is 15 residues long. Germline CDR1 reads SGHNT; CDR2 reads YYREEE (reference sequence).

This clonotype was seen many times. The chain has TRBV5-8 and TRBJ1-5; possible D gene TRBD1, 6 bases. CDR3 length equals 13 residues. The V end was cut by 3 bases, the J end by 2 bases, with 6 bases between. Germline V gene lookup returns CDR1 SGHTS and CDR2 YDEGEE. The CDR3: CASSSGGNQPQHF. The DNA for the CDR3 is TGTGCCAGCAGCTCAGGGGGCAATCAGCCCCAGCATTTT.

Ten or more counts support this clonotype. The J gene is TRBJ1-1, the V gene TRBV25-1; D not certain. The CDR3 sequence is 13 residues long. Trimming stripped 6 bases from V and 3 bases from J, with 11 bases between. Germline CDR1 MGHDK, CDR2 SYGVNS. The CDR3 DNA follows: TGTGCCAGCAGCAAGGGCCTGGACACTGAAGCTTTCTTT. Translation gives CASSKGLDTEAFF.